These 17 T cell receptor beta chains were all obtained from the same sample, sequenced in a study of T-cell memory formation after mild COVID-19. Using its own MiXCR run on the 5' RACE reads, TCRdb lists one record per CDR3 protein. The table records about 310,000 distinct CDR3 sequences, 15% to 20% of them present only once. Sequenced sample: PBMCs or a T cell subset sorted from them (not recorded which). The receptors here all came from a man between 18 and 35 years old who had mild COVID-19 (a few samples of this study predate the infection). Cell type and time point are not known.

There are a few counts of this clonotype. The chain recombines TRBV11-2 with TRBJ2-7, with unresolved D. In germline, CDR1 is SGHAT, CDR2 FQNNGV. Trimming took off 5 bases at V and 1 base at J, with 12 bases between the two ends. There are 14 residues in the CDR3. The CDR3 DNA is TGTGCCAGCAGCCCCCCTGGGATTTCCTACGAGCAGTACTTC. Protein: CASSPPGISYEQYF.

The chain recombines TRBV12-3 or TRBV12-4 with TRBJ1-1; the match to TRBD1 covers 9 bases. This CDR3 has 15 residues. V lost 0 bases and J lost 3; bases outside the gene matches: 2. CDR3 in amino acids: CASSLARTGDTEAFF. The CDR3 coding sequence is TGTGCCAGCAGTTTAGCTCGGACAGGGGACACTGAAGCTTTCTTT.

This clonotype was recorded a few times. This chain links TRBV20-1 with TRBJ1-4, with 7 nucleotides matching TRBD1. This CDR3 region has 15 residues. V gave up 4 bases and J gave up 1 base; unmatched junction bases: 6. CDR1 is DFQATT and CDR2 is SNEGSKA in the germline V gene (reference sequence). CDR3 amino acids: CSANPRGGTNEKLFF. CDR3 bases: TGCAGTGCTAACCCCAGGGGGGGAACTAATGAAAAACTGTTTTTT.

This sequence joins TRBV6-2 or TRBV6-3 and TRBJ1-1, with TRBD1 matching over 9 bases. Trimming cost V 6 bases and J 0 bases; bases outside gene matches: 2. CDR1 and CDR2 from the germline V gene are MNHEY and SVGEGT. The CDR3 has 14 residues. This chain's CDR3 is CASSGQGMNTEAFF. CDR3 nucleotide sequence: TGTGCCAGCAGCGGACAGGGGATGAACACTGAAGCTTTCTTT.

This clonotype appeared many times. Written as DNA, the CDR3 is TGCGCCAGCAGCCCTACCGGGACTAGCGGGGGCAATGAGCAGTTCTTC. It encodes CASSPTGTSGGNEQFF. The chain has TRBV5-1 and TRBJ2-1; 14 positions match TRBD2. Germline V gives CDR1 SGHRS, CDR2 YFSETQ. Trimming at V came to 4 bases and at J to 6 bases, leaving 6 bases not matched to a gene. The CDR3 is 16 amino acids.

The chain combines TRBV27 with TRBJ2-3; D may be TRBD1 or TRBD2 (6 bases each). V was shortened by 6 bases and J by 2 bases, with 15 bases between the two germline ends. This CDR3 is built from 15 residues. Germline V CDR1 and CDR2: MNHEY, SMNVEV (reference sequence). The DNA for the CDR3 is TGTGCCAGCAGCCCTGGAGGGGGGACCACAGATACGCAGTATTTT. Its protein product is CASSPGGGTTDTQYF.

This chain links TRBV11-2 with TRBJ1-1; possibly TRBD1 for D (5 bases). V lost 7 bases and J lost 3, with 15 bases in between. CDR3 length: 14 amino acids. Germline V lookup: CDR1 SGHAT, CDR2 FQNNGV. The CDR3 bases are TGTGCCAGCACCCCAGGAGGGGTCTACACTGAAGCTTTCTTT. Translated: CASTPGGVYTEAFF.

This clonotype was observed a few times. At one end the junction does not follow the germline gene, possibly because of a read error. The J gene is TRBJ2-5, the V gene TRBV7-7; 11 nucleotides line up with TRBD2. There are 17 residues in the CDR3. Germline CDR1 reads SSHAT; CDR2 reads FNYEAQ (reference sequence). The CDR3, as DNA: TGTGCTAGCAGCGCAGAACGTCTAGCGGGGGGCCGGGGGACCCAGTACTTC. It specifies CASSAERLAGGRGTQYF.

The chain joins TRBV20-1 to TRBJ1-2; 9 nucleotides agree with TRBD1. With 4 bases clipped from V and 4 bases from J, the junction kept 4 bases outside the gene matches. Germline loops: CDR1 DFQATT, CDR2 SNEGSKA (reference sequence). CDR3 size: 13 residues. CDR3 coding DNA: TGCAGTGCTAAGGGACAGGGCGTCTATGGCTACACCTTC. This translates into CSAKGQGVYGYTF.

This clonotype was counted between two and nine times. The chain recombines TRBV28 with TRBJ2-2; the D is unclear. From germline, CDR1 is MDHEN and CDR2 SYDVKM. The CDR3 is 17 residues long. The V end lost 4 bases, the J end lost 7 bases, and 22 bases lay between the germline ends. CDR3: CASSSPGAPRAIGELFF. The CDR3 DNA reads as TGTGCCAGCAGTTCCCCGGGTGCGCCGCGAGCTATCGGGGAGCTGTTTTTT.

The CDR3 loop reads CSAIPGLALTEQFF. The CDR3 nucleotides read TGCAGCGCAATACCGGGACTAGCCCTCACTGAGCAGTTCTTC. The chain joins TRBV29-1 to TRBJ2-1; 9 bases fit TRBD2. CDR3 length: 14 residues. The germline V gene encodes CDR1 SQVTM and CDR2 ANQGSEA. Trimming removed 7 bases from V and 9 bases from J; junction bases left unmatched: 13.

V is TRBV5-1 and J is TRBJ1-1; D is perhaps TRBD1 (5 bases). The germline gives CDR1 SGHRS, CDR2 YFSETQ. CDR3 length: 14 residues. V lost 4 bases to trimming and J lost 2 bases, with 12 bases between them. The CDR3 is CASSRDGINTEAFF. CDR3 coding DNA: TGCGCCAGCAGCCGGGACGGAATAAACACTGAAGCTTTCTTT. Using reference TRBV5-1 and TRBJ1-1 for the parts outside the CDR3, the full variable domain is KAGVTQTPRYLIKTRGQQVTLSCSPISGHRSVSWYQQTPGQGLQFLFEYFSETQRNKGNFPGRFSGRQFSNSRSEMNVSTLELGDSALYLCASSRDGINTEAFFGQGTRLTVV.

The V and J genes are TRBV3-1 and TRBJ1-2, with TRBD1 as a possible D gene (6 bases). The CDR3 is made up of 13 amino acids. Per the germline V gene, CDR1 is LGHDT and CDR2 is YNNKEL (reference sequence). Trimming removed 5 bases at V and 6 bases at J, with 13 bases between. CDR3 sequence reads: CASSERQANGYTF. The CDR3 DNA is TGTGCCAGCAGCGAGAGACAGGCTAATGGCTACACCTTC. Supplemented by reference TRBV3-1 and TRBJ1-2, the full variable domain reads DTAVSQTPKYLVTQMGNDKSIKCEQNLGHDTMYWYKQDSKKFLKIMFSYNNKELIINETVPNRFSPKSPDKAHLNLHINSLELGDSAVYFCASSERQANGYTFGSGTRLTVV.

The chain employs TRBV2 and TRBJ1-5; perhaps TRBD1 as D (5 bases). This CDR3 region has 15 residues. V was shortened by 6 bases and J by 0 bases, with 12 bases between the two germline ends. Germline lookup yields CDR1 SNHLY and CDR2 FYNNEI. The CDR3 region is CASRSGPNSNQPQHF. The CDR3 DNA reads as TGTGCCAGCAGGTCAGGGCCCAATAGCAATCAGCCCCAGCATTTT. Using reference TRBV2 and TRBJ1-5 for the parts outside the CDR3, the full variable domain is EPEVTQTPSHQVTQMGQEVILRCVPISNHLYFYWYRQILGQKVEFLVSFYNNEISEKSEIFDDQFSVERPDGSNFTLKIRSTKLEDSAMYFCASRSGPNSNQPQHFGDGTRLSIL.

In this sample, this clonotype turned up once. The V call is TRBV5-6, the J call TRBJ1-3; 8 bases line up with TRBD1. This CDR3 is 15 amino acids long. V shed 2 bases, J shed 0 bases, and the junction held 1 base outside the gene matches. Germline V gene data show CDR1 as SGHDT and CDR2 as YYEEEE. Here the CDR3 DNA reads TGTGCCAGCAGCTTTACAGGGGGCTCTGGAAACACCATATATTTT. Translating it yields CASSFTGGSGNTIYF.

The table lists this clonotype with a few counts. CDR3 in DNA: TGCGCCAGCAGCCAGCCGGGACAGGGACTGCTTACGCAGTATTTT. Protein: CASSQPGQGLLTQYF. This chain links TRBV4-1 with TRBJ2-3; TRBD1 matches at 9 bases. V shed 3 bases and J 8 bases; nucleotides not matched to a gene: 9. There are 15 residues in the CDR3. Germline V gene sequence: CDR1 MGHRA, CDR2 YSYEKL.

The V call is TRBV18, the J call TRBJ2-7, with TRBD1 matching 7 bases. Germline V CDR1 and CDR2: KGHSH, LQKENI. V was clipped by 3 bases and J by 6 bases; unmatched bases: 5. CDR3 length: 13 amino acids. The CDR3 nucleotides are TGTGCCAGCTCACCTAGGGACAGTTCCGAGCAGTACGTC. Translation gives CASSPRDSSEQYV.